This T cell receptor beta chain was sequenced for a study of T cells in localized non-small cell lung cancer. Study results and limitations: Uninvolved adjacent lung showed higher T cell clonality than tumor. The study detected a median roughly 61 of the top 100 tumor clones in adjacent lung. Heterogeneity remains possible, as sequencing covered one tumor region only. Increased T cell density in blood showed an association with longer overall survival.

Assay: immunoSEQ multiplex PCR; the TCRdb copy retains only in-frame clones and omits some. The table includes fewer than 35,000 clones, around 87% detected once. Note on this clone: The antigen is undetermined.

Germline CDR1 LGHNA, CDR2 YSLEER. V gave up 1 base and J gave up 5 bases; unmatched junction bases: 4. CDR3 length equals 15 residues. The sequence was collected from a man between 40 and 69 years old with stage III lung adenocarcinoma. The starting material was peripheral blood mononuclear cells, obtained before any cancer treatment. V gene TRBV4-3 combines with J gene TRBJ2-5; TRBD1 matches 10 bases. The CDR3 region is CASSQATGGYETQYF. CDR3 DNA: TGCGCCAGCAGCCAAGCGACAGGGGGCTATGAGACCCAGTACTTC.